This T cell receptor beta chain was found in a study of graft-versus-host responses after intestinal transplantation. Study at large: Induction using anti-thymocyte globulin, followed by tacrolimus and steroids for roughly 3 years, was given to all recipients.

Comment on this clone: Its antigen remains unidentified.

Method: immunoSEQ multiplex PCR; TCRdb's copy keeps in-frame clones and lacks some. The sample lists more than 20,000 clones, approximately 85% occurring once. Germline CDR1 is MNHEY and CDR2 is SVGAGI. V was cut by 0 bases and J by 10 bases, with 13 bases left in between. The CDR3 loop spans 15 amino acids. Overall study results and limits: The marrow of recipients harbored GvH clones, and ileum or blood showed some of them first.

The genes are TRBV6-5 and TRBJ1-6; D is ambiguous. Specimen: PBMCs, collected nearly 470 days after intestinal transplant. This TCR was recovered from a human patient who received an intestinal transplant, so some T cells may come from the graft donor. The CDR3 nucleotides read TGTGCCAGCAGTTACTCGGAGGCGACGGGATCACCCCTCCACTTT. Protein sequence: CASSYSEATGSPLHF.